The sequence of this TCR beta chain was determined in a study of T-cell memory formation after mild COVID-19. Whole-study context: There were largely donor-specific TCR clusters. Notes on the study in general: Second-wave clones peaking on day 37 lacked confirmed SARS-CoV-2 specificity. Memory from before infection featured some responding clones, which suggests cross-reactive memory joined.

The sample holds a few counts of this clonotype. Its antigen remains unidentified. Germline lookup yields CDR1 LNHDA and CDR2 SQIVND (reference sequence). The V end was cut by 4 bases, the J end by 4 bases, with 9 bases between. The CDR3 totals 13 residues. Using its own MiXCR run on the 5' RACE reads, TCRdb lists one record per CDR3 protein. The profile shows about 170,000 distinct CDR3 sequences, 10% to 15% of them singletons. The chain links TRBV19 to TRBJ2-3, with unresolved D. The clonotype originates from a man aged 18 to 30 who had mild COVID-19 (a few samples of this study predate the infection). Cell type and time point are not known. The sample comprised PBMCs or a T cell subset sorted from them (not recorded which). The CDR3 sequence is CASSRGLADTQYF. The CDR3 nucleotides read TGTGCCAGTAGTAGGGGATTGGCAGATACGCAGTATTTT.